This T cell receptor beta chain derives from a study of STAT5B mutations in CD4+ large granular lymphocyte leukemia. This table comes from immunoSEQ multiplex PCR, and its TCRdb copy is limited to in-frame clones, with some not included. Of 45,000 or so clones listed, 70% to 90% are singletons. The CDR3 loop spans 15 amino acids. V lost 1 base, J lost 4 bases, and 10 bases lay in between. The germline CDR1 and CDR2 sequences are SGHVS and FNYEAQ. This clone was observed a handful of times. This receptor was obtained from a human donor in good health. The V gene is TRBV7-6, the J gene TRBJ2-2, with D possibly matching TRBD2 (6 bases). The sample was CD4+ T cells from blood buffy coats. CDR3: CASSLVSSGTGELFF. The CDR3 nucleotides are TGTGCCAGCAGCTTAGTTAGTAGCGGCACCGGGGAGCTGTTTTTT.